The 32 T cell receptor beta chains presented below share a single source sample, sequenced in a study of cytomegalovirus exposure and HLA in healthy donors. Primers included in the PCR were 60 Vbeta and 13 Jbeta primers. Repertoires were generated with immunoSEQ multiplex PCR, while TCRdb's copy carries only in-frame clones and drops some. The sample includes some 86,000 clones, 70% to 80% of them seen just once. Sequencing used PBMCs. Receptors originate from a woman aged 40 to 49 in good health and CMV-seropositive.

This sequence joins TRBV7-9 and TRBJ1-5; 8 positions agree with TRBD1. With 3 bases clipped from V and 4 bases from J, the junction kept 5 bases outside the gene matches. Germline loops: CDR1 SEHNR, CDR2 FQNEAQ (reference sequence). CDR3 size: 15 residues. The CDR3 region is CASSLDREFNQPQHF. CDR3 coding DNA: TGTGCCAGCAGCTTGGACAGGGAGTTTAATCAGCCCCAGCATTTT.

The genes are TRBV5-1 and TRBJ2-3, with TRBD2 matching 11 bases. Germline CDR1 and CDR2: SGHRS and YFSETQ. CDR3 length: 17 residues. V shed 1 base, J shed 3 bases, and the junction held 7 bases outside the gene matches. The CDR3 sequence: CASSLRLAGYGTDTQYF. Here the CDR3 DNA reads TGCGCCAGCAGCTTGCGACTAGCGGGGTACGGGACAGATACGCAGTATTTT.

This clone was observed a single time. The chain has TRBV6-5 and TRBJ2-5, with D possibly being TRBD2 (5 bases). The closer fit of TRBJ2-7 to the DNA end suggests the J call may be wrong. Germline V gene sequence: CDR1 MNHEY, CDR2 SVGAGI. The CDR3 has 16 residues. The CDR3 here is CASSYLRGTSSYEQYF. Here the CDR3 DNA reads TGTGCCAGCAGTTACTTACGGGGTACGAGCTCCTACGAGCAGTACTTC.

This sequence joins TRBV19 and TRBJ1-2; TRBD1 matches at 7 bases. J lost 9 bases, V lost 8 bases, and 9 bases had no gene match. The CDR3 sequence is 12 residues long. CDR1 LNHDA and CDR2 SQIVND come from the germline V gene (reference sequence). DNA for the CDR3: TGTGCCAGTTATGACAGGGTCTACAGCTACACCTTC. Translated: CASYDRVYSYTF.

This clone was found once. The chain has TRBV14 and TRBJ1-1, with D hard to call. With 6 bases removed from V and 1 base from J, the gap between germline ends came to 9 bases. This CDR3 is built from 13 residues. Germline lookup yields CDR1 SGHDN and CDR2 FVKESK. CDR3 sequence (DNA): TGTGCCAGCAGAGCTGAAGCGAACACTGAAGCTTTCTTT. Protein sequence: CASRAEANTEAFF.

This clone was seen only a few times. The chain employs TRBV6-1 and TRBJ2-3; 9 bases are a match to TRBD2. The V and J ends lost 1 base and 2 bases, in that order; junction bases with no gene match: 7. CDR3 length: 17 residues. Per germline, CDR1 MNHNS and CDR2 SASEGT. CDR3 coding DNA: TGTGCCAGCAGTGAAGTAGGCGGGAGGGCCCTCACAGATACGCAGTATTTT. It is translated as CASSEVGGRALTDTQYF.

Here the CDR3 reads CAVRSDTQYF. The CDR3 DNA is TGTGCCGTTCGGTCAGATACGCAGTATTTT. The chain recombines TRBV28 with TRBJ2-3; D call uncertain. V was pared by 11 bases and J by 4 bases, with 7 bases between. The CDR3 consists of 10 residues. Germline-derived CDR1 and CDR2 are MDHEN and SYDVKM.

This clone has more than one count but fewer than ten. The V call is TRBV4-3, the J call TRBJ2-7; no clear D gene. Germline V gene lookup returns CDR1 LGHNA and CDR2 YSLEER. V lost 0 bases to trimming and J lost 2 bases, with 11 bases between them. The CDR3 has 15 residues. CDR3 loop: CASSQEVSETYEQYF. The CDR3 coding sequence is TGCGCCAGCAGCCAAGAAGTATCAGAAACCTACGAGCAGTACTTC.

The V gene is TRBV11-3, the J gene TRBJ2-2; the match to TRBD2 covers 11 bases. From germline, CDR1 is SGHNT and CDR2 YENEEA. The V and J ends lost 5 bases and 6 bases, in that order; junction bases with no gene match: 2. The CDR3 loop spans 14 amino acids. In DNA form, the CDR3 reads TGTGCCAGCAGCACGGGACTAGCGGCCGGGGAGCTGTTTTTT. Its translation: CASSTGLAAGELFF.

This rearrangement joins TRBV5-1 to TRBJ2-7, with TRBD2 as a possible D gene (5 bases). CDR3 length equals 14 residues. Germline V gene data show CDR1 as SGHRS and CDR2 as YFSETQ. V was cut by 2 bases and J by 0 bases, with 9 bases left in between. The CDR3 DNA reads TGCGCCAGCAGCTTCGGGGATAGCTCCTACGAGCAGTACTTC. Its protein product is CASSFGDSSYEQYF. The full variable domain, completed using reference TRBV5-1 and TRBJ2-7, is KAGVTQTPRYLIKTRGQQVTLSCSPISGHRSVSWYQQTPGQGLQFLFEYFSETQRNKGNFPGRFSGRQFSNSRSEMNVSTLELGDSALYLCASSFGDSSYEQYFGPGTRLTVT.

The V and J genes are TRBV27 and TRBJ2-1, with TRBD1 as a possible D gene (5 bases). The germline V gene has CDR1 MNHEY and CDR2 SMNVEV (reference sequence). Trimming cost V 5 bases and J 4 bases, with 9 bases left between them. The CDR3 runs to 13 residues. CDR3 coding DNA: TGTGCCAGCAGTAGCGCAGGGTACAATGAGCAGTTCTTC. This codes for CASSSAGYNEQFF.

The rearrangement links TRBV9 to TRBJ1-1; D gene unclear. Germline assignment: CDR1 SGDLS and CDR2 YYNGEE. Trimming removed 5 bases from V and 3 bases from J, with 11 bases in between. There are 13 residues in the CDR3. CDR3 in amino acids: CASSKGDYTEAFF. CDR3 DNA sequence: TGTGCCAGCAGTAAAGGAGATTACACTGAAGCTTTCTTT.

The gene calls are TRBV5-4 and TRBJ1-4; the D gene is possibly TRBD1 (6 bases). Trimming left V 4 bases short and J 0 bases short, with 16 bases between. CDR1 is SGHNT, CDR2 YYREEE, per germline (reference sequence). The CDR3 spans 17 residues. The CDR3 sequence is CASSPPGVGPTNEKLFF. The CDR3, as DNA: TGTGCCAGCAGCCCCCCAGGGGTGGGGCCAACTAATGAAAAACTGTTTTTT. The full variable domain, its missing parts supplied by reference TRBV5-4 and TRBJ1-4, is ETGVTQSPTHLIKTRGQQVTLRCSSQSGHNTVSWYQQALGQGPQFIFQYYREEENGRGNFPPRFSGLQFPNYSSELNVNALELDDSALYLCASSPPGVGPTNEKLFFGSGTQLSVL.

The V gene is TRBV30, the J gene TRBJ2-1, with D tentatively TRBD1 (7 bases). V was trimmed by 7 bases and J by 5 bases, leaving 15 bases between them. Germline CDR1 reads GTSNPN; CDR2 reads SVGIG (reference sequence). CDR3 length: 13 amino acids. CDR3 coding DNA: TGTGCCTTAGCGGCAGGGGGGAACAATGAGCAGTTCTTC. Its protein product is CALAAGGNNEQFF.

This chain links TRBV6-1 with TRBJ1-1; D remains ambiguous. This CDR3 spans 14 amino acids. The V and J ends lost 4 bases and 3 bases respectively, with 12 bases between them. Germline CDR1 and CDR2: MNHNS and SASEGT. The CDR3 bases are TGTGCCAGCAGTGCCGTGGAGGGATACACTGAAGCTTTCTTT. It yields the protein CASSAVEGYTEAFF.

V is TRBV5-6 and J is TRBJ2-5; TRBD1 matches 9 bases. Looked up from germline, CDR1 is SGHDT and CDR2 is YYEEEE. CDR3 length: 15 amino acids. The V gene end was trimmed by 4 bases and the J gene end by 5 bases; junction bases not matched to a gene: 9. CDR3 protein: CASSTIQGAGETQYF. CDR3 coding DNA: TGTGCCAGCAGCACGATACAGGGGGCGGGGGAGACCCAGTACTTC.

The chain combines TRBV11-1 with TRBJ1-1; unclear D gene. The germline CDR1 and CDR2 sequences are SGHAT and FQDESV (reference sequence). V was pared by 5 bases and J by 5 bases, with 12 bases between. CDR3 length: 13 residues. The chain's CDR3 is CASSRTTNTEAFF. The CDR3 DNA sequence: TGTGCCAGCAGCCGGACTACTAATACTGAAGCTTTCTTT. The variable domain in full, completed from reference TRBV11-1 and TRBJ1-1, reads EAEVAQSPRYKITEKSQAVAFWCDPISGHATLYWYRQILGQGPELLVQFQDESVVDDSQLPKDRFSAERLKGVDSTLKIQPAELGDSAMYLCASSRTTNTEAFFGQGTRLTVV.

The V gene is TRBV12-5, the J gene TRBJ2-7, with a possible D match to TRBD2 (6 bases). Trimming took off 3 bases at V and 6 bases at J, with 9 bases between the two ends. Per the germline V gene, CDR1 is LGHNT and CDR2 is FRNRAP. The CDR3 has 12 amino acids. In DNA form, the CDR3 reads TGTGCTAGTGGTTTCGCCGGGGGCGAGCAGTACTTC. Residues: CASGFAGGEQYF. The full variable domain, completed using reference TRBV12-5 and TRBJ2-7, is DARVTQTPRHKVTEMGQEVTMRCQPILGHNTVFWYRQTMMQGLELLAYFRNRAPLDDSGMPKDRFSAEMPDATLATLKIQPSEPRDSAVYFCASGFAGGEQYFGPGTRLTVT.

CDR3 in amino acids: CASRLGQTNQPQHF. The CDR3 nucleotides are TGTGCCAGCAGGTTGGGACAGACGAATCAGCCCCAGCATTTT. This rearrangement joins TRBV19 to TRBJ1-5; TRBD1 matches at 7 bases. The CDR3 extends over 14 amino acids. Unmatched junction bases numbered 9, after V lost 9 bases and J lost 4 bases. Germline V lookup: CDR1 LNHDA, CDR2 SQIVND (reference sequence).

This clone was seen a handful of times. The chain has TRBV10-3 and TRBJ1-1; D call uncertain. V dropped 5 bases and J dropped 0 bases, with 7 bases sitting between them. Germline V CDR1 and CDR2: ENHRY, SYGVKD. The CDR3 spans 13 residues. The DNA for the CDR3 is TGTGCCATCAGTAACGGGTTGAACACTGAAGCTTTCTTT. It encodes CAISNGLNTEAFF.

The V gene is TRBV5-4, the J gene TRBJ2-7; TRBD2 aligns across 10 bases. Per germline, CDR1 SGHNT and CDR2 YYREEE (reference sequence). The CDR3 covers 15 residues. V was pared by 2 bases and J by 3 bases, with 5 bases of the junction left unmatched. The CDR3 sequence: CASSFTGTSVYEQYF. The CDR3, as DNA: TGTGCCAGCAGCTTTACCGGGACTAGCGTCTACGAGCAGTACTTC.

V and J are TRBV19 and TRBJ1-5; 12 bases match TRBD1. Germline CDR1 and CDR2: LNHDA and SQIVND (reference sequence). V gave up 5 bases and J gave up 7 bases; unmatched junction bases: 9. This CDR3 comprises 16 residues. CDR3 in DNA: TGTGCCAGTAGTGTTACCGGGACAGGGGGCGTACAGCCCCAGCATTTT. Protein sequence: CASSVTGTGGVQPQHF. Looking up the rest from reference TRBV19 and TRBJ1-5 gives the full variable domain: DGGITQSPKYLFRKEGQNVTLSCEQNLNHDAMYWYRQDPGQGLRLIYYSQIVNDFQKGDIAEGYSVSREKKESFPLTVTSAQKNPTAFYLCASSVTGTGGVQPQHFGDGTRLSIL.

This clone was seen only once. The V and J genes are TRBV27 and TRBJ2-1; no clear D. The germline V gene has CDR1 MNHEY and CDR2 SMNVEV (reference sequence). V dropped 5 bases and J dropped 7 bases, with 30 bases sitting between them. This CDR3 comprises 19 residues. The CDR3 is CASSPRRSDTFSFRNEQFF. Written as DNA, the CDR3 is TGTGCCAGCAGTCCCCGACGCTCCGACACCTTCAGCTTCCGGAATGAGCAGTTCTTC.

The rearrangement uses TRBV6-1 and TRBJ2-7, with D possibly being TRBD1 (6 bases). This CDR3 is built from 12 residues. CDR1 MNHNS and CDR2 SASEGT come from the germline V gene. Deletions cut 7 bases from V and 2 bases from J, with 9 bases between. The CDR3 here is CASNRDAYEQYF. CDR3 DNA sequence: TGTGCCAGCAACAGGGATGCCTACGAGCAGTACTTC.

The genes are TRBV18 and TRBJ2-3, with D maybe TRBD2 (7 bases). Trimming removed 0 bases at V and 6 bases at J, with 10 bases between. The CDR3 extends over 14 amino acids. The germline V gene has CDR1 KGHSH and CDR2 LQKENI. In DNA, the CDR3 is TGTGCCAGCTCACCACCGGGGGGGCTGGATACGCAGTATTTT. Translation gives CASSPPGGLDTQYF.

The chain links TRBV7-2 to TRBJ2-7; possible D gene TRBD1, 6 bases. The CDR3 runs 15 residues. With 1 base removed from V and 2 bases from J, the gap between germline ends came to 12 bases. Germline V gene lookup returns CDR1 SGHTA and CDR2 FQGNSA. The CDR3: CASSLELGQPYEQYF. As DNA, the CDR3 is TGTGCCAGCAGCTTAGAGCTCGGACAGCCCTACGAGCAGTACTTC.

V is TRBV7-9 and J is TRBJ1-2; no definite D call. The CDR3 is 14 residues long. Trimming took 4 bases from V and 2 from J, leaving 11 bases between them. The germline gives CDR1 SEHNR, CDR2 FQNEAQ (reference sequence). DNA of the CDR3: TGTGCCAGCAGCTCCTCCCGGGAGAACTATGGCTACACCTTC. This codes for CASSSSRENYGYTF. The variable domain in full, with the rest retrieved from reference TRBV7-9 and TRBJ1-2, is DTGVSQNPRHKITKRGQNVTFRCDPISEHNRLYWYRQTLGQGPEFLTYFQNEAQLEKSRLLSDRFSAERPKGSFSTLEIQRTEQGDSAMYLCASSSSRENYGYTFGSGTRLTVV.

The chain joins TRBV6-6 to TRBJ2-1, with 7 bases lining up with TRBD1. The V and J ends lost 6 bases and 3 bases, in that order; junction bases with no gene match: 8. Germline-derived CDR1 and CDR2 are MNHNY and SVGAGI (reference sequence). This CDR3 comprises 15 residues. Here the CDR3 reads CASRSGTDLYNEQFF. DNA of the CDR3: TGTGCCAGCAGATCTGGGACAGACCTCTACAATGAGCAGTTCTTC.

The rearrangement links TRBV29-1 to TRBJ1-2, with D unclear. V lost 2 bases and J 4 bases, leaving 11 bases between the germline ends. The germline V gene has CDR1 SQVTM and CDR2 ANQGSEA. The CDR3 extends over 13 amino acids. CDR3 sequence reads: CSVETAGTYGYTF. For the CDR3, the DNA is TGCAGCGTTGAAACAGCTGGAACCTATGGCTACACCTTC.

V and J are TRBV28 and TRBJ2-3; D uncertain. Germline values: CDR1 MDHEN, CDR2 SYDVKM. V was clipped by 2 bases and J by 4 bases, with 16 bases between them. The CDR3 loop spans 16 amino acids. The CDR3 DNA sequence: TGTGCCAGCAGTTTACCCAGAAACGCATGGCCAGATACGCAGTATTTT. It translates to CASSLPRNAWPDTQYF.

This clone was counted a few times. The chain combines TRBV25-1 with TRBJ1-1; the match to TRBD1 covers 7 bases. V lost 2 bases to trimming and J lost 5 bases; unmatched junction nucleotides: 8. CDR1 and CDR2 from the germline V gene are MGHDK and SYGVNS. The CDR3 has 15 amino acids. The CDR3: CASSEAPTGDTEAFF. Written as DNA, the CDR3 is TGTGCCAGCAGTGAAGCCCCAACAGGGGATACTGAAGCTTTCTTT.

The chain combines TRBV9 with TRBJ1-3; 8 nucleotides align to TRBD1. This CDR3 has 15 amino acids. CDR1 is SGDLS, CDR2 YYNGEE, per germline. Trimming removed 1 base from V and 4 bases from J; junction bases left unmatched: 4. CDR3 nucleotide sequence: TGTGCCAGCAGCGTACAGGGGGCCGGAGGAAACACCATATATTTT. Translated: CASSVQGAGGNTIYF.